This TCR beta chain was sequenced for a study of OX40 agonist ivuxolimab in advanced cancers. The data were produced by immunoSEQ multiplex PCR, yet TCRdb's version contains in-frame clones alone and is incomplete. Of about 73,000 clones listed, about nine tenths are singletons. Whole-study findings and limits: On average, CD8+ T cells had more expanded clones than CD4+. At 0.1 to 3.0 mg/kg and by week 6, clonal expansion occurred in CD4+ and CD8+ blood T cells.

People who had autoimmune disease history or systemic immunosuppression were excluded. This clone occurred a few times. What it recognizes is unknown. Germline assignment: CDR1 LNHDA and CDR2 SQIVND (reference sequence). Between the trimmed V and J ends, which lost 1 base and 2 bases, there was a span of 9 bases. This CDR3 is 15 amino acids long. The TCR sequence derives from an adult with an advanced solid tumor such as melanoma, head and neck, liver or kidney cancer. This sample comprised CD4+ or CD8+ T cells sorted from blood, obtained in a trial of the OX40 agonist ivuxolimab. V and J are TRBV19 and TRBJ1-5; no firm D call. In DNA, the CDR3 is TGTGCCAGTAGTATAGGAGTTTTCGGCAATCAGCCCCAGCATTTT. It yields the protein CASSIGVFGNQPQHF.